This TCR beta chain was captured by sequencing in a study of T-cell memory formation after mild COVID-19. Germline lookup yields CDR1 SEHNR and CDR2 FQNEAQ (reference sequence). There are 11 residues in the CDR3. This clonotype appeared many times. At one of its ends the junction is not consistent with the germline gene, which may arise from a read error. TCRdb reprocessed the 5' RACE reads via MiXCR and lists one record per CDR3 protein. The sample lists over 250,000 distinct CDR3 sequences, roughly 15% occurring once. The V call is TRBV7-9, the J call TRBJ1-1, with D unresolved. Sample: PBMCs or a T cell subset sorted from them (not recorded which). The sequence derives from a man aged 18 to 35 who had mild COVID-19 (a few samples of this study predate the infection). Cell type and time point are not known. The CDR3 bases are TGCGCCAGCAGCTTGGACACTGAAGCTTTCTTT. Translating gives CASSLDTEAFF.